Below are 30 T cell receptor beta chains sequenced from a single sample in a study of blood T cells in healthy people across ages. Primers used in a second PCR of roughly 6 to 12 cycles were a sample-barcoded 5' primer and a J-beta primer mix. TCRdb recomputed calls from the 5' RACE reads with MiXCR, one row per CDR3 protein. The sample contains hundreds of thousands of distinct CDR3 sequences, 60% to 80% of which appear only once. The sample was blood. The receptors were sampled from a man aged 30 to 45 in good health.

The chain uses TRBV27 and TRBJ2-3; tentative D call: TRBD1 (5 bases). The V gene lost 1 base and the J gene lost 4 bases, with 9 bases spanning the gap. This CDR3 is built from 14 residues. Germline V CDR1 and CDR2: MNHEY, SMNVEV (reference sequence). DNA of the CDR3: TGTGCCAGCAGTTTATACAGGCTGGCAGATACGCAGTATTTT. This encodes CASSLYRLADTQYF.

The rearrangement uses TRBV3-1 and TRBJ1-4; D is undetermined. V was pared by 5 bases and J by 0 bases, with 7 bases between. The germline gives CDR1 LGHDT, CDR2 YNNKEL (reference sequence). The CDR3 is made up of 14 amino acids. CDR3 amino acids: CASSKVSTNEKLFF. CDR3 bases: TGTGCCAGCAGCAAGGTCTCAACTAATGAAAAACTGTTTTTT.

The V and J genes are TRBV24-1 and TRBJ2-3, with D tentatively TRBD1 (7 bases). In germline, CDR1 is KGHDR, CDR2 SFDVKD. Trimming cost V 4 bases and J 1 base, with 14 bases left between them. The CDR3 sequence is 16 residues long. The chain's CDR3 is CATSDPGGPGTDTQYF. The CDR3 DNA reads as TGTGCCACCAGTGACCCAGGGGGGCCCGGCACAGATACGCAGTATTTT.

The chain combines TRBV20-1 with TRBJ2-3; TRBD1 or TRBD2 may be the D gene (5 bases each). Germline CDR1 reads DFQATT; CDR2 reads SNEGSKA (reference sequence). V gave up 6 bases and J gave up 1 base, with 11 bases separating them. This CDR3 spans 13 amino acids. The CDR3 nucleotides read TGCAGTGCCCTAAGGGACGGCACAGATACGCAGTATTTT. It encodes CSALRDGTDTQYF.

The chain uses TRBV6-2 or TRBV6-3 and TRBJ1-5, with 9 bases that match TRBD1. The germline V gene has CDR1 MNHEY and CDR2 SVGEGT. V was pared by 7 bases and J by 5 bases, with 6 bases of the junction left unmatched. The CDR3 runs to 14 residues. Here the CDR3 DNA reads TGTGCCAGCACCGGGACAGGGTATGATCAGCCCCAGCATTTT. As protein: CASTGTGYDQPQHF.

The J gene is TRBJ2-3, the V gene TRBV5-1, with TRBD2 identical over 10 bases. The CDR3 extends over 19 amino acids. Per germline, CDR1 SGHRS and CDR2 YFSETQ. V gave up 4 bases and J gave up 0 bases; unmatched junction bases: 14. The CDR3 protein is CASSLGPSGGPSSTDTQYF. The CDR3 region has the DNA TGCGCCAGCAGCCTCGGCCCTAGCGGGGGCCCTTCTAGCACAGATACGCAGTATTTT.

The sample holds one count of this clonotype. The rearrangement uses TRBV5-6 and TRBJ2-1, with a possible D match to TRBD2 (7 bases). Germline V CDR1 and CDR2: SGHDT, YYEEEE. The CDR3 runs 16 residues. V was shortened by 5 bases and J by 4 bases, with 19 bases between the two germline ends. The CDR3 region is CASRPEGGGIYNEQFF. CDR3 DNA: TGTGCCAGCAGACCCGAGGGGGGAGGGATATACAATGAGCAGTTCTTC.

As for this clonotype: Relative to the germline gene, one junction end is altered; a read error may explain this. The genes are TRBV5-1 and TRBJ2-1, with D perhaps TRBD2 (6 bases). Germline V gives CDR1 SGHRS, CDR2 YFSETQ. The CDR3 is made up of 14 amino acids. CDR3 DNA: TGCGCCATAAGCCCGGGGGAACGCTACAATAAGCAGTTCTTC. It encodes CAISPGERYNKQFF.

The chain couples TRBV5-6 to TRBJ2-7, with D tentatively TRBD1 (5 bases). Trimming stripped 2 bases from V and 10 bases from J, with 13 bases between. The CDR3 is 12 residues long. Germline V gene sequence: CDR1 SGHDT, CDR2 YYEEEE. The CDR3 region has the DNA TGTGCCAGCAGCTTCGCAGGGTACCCCCAGTACTTC. Translated, it gives CASSFAGYPQYF. Variable domain in full (rest from reference TRBV5-6 and TRBJ2-7): DAGVTQSPTHLIKTRGQQVTLRCSPKSGHDTVSWYQQALGQGPQFIFQYYEEEERQRGNFPDRFSGHQFPNYSSELNVNALLLGDSALYLCASSFAGYPQYFGPGTRLTVT.

The chain has TRBV12-3 or TRBV12-4 and TRBJ1-5, with D possibly TRBD1 on 5 matching bases. The CDR3 runs to 19 residues. V was trimmed by 5 bases and J by 0 bases, leaving 23 bases between them. The CDR3 spells CASSPKQSTGLYSNQPQHF. In DNA form, the CDR3 reads TGTGCCAGCAGTCCCAAACAGTCAACAGGACTCTATAGCAATCAGCCCCAGCATTTT.

The chain's CDR3 is CASSEWGAGQNIQYF. The CDR3 DNA reads as TGTGCCAGCAGTGAATGGGGGGCCGGACAAAACATTCAGTACTTC. J is TRBJ2-4 and V is TRBV25-1, with D perhaps given as TRBD1 or TRBD2 (6 bases each). Germline V lookup: CDR1 MGHDK, CDR2 SYGVNS. The CDR3 has 15 amino acids. Trimming cost V 1 base and J 5 bases, with 12 bases left between them.

The CDR3 sequence is CASSEDGSGYYGYTF. The CDR3 DNA sequence: TGTGCCAGCAGTGAGGACGGGAGTGGCTACTATGGCTACACCTTC. This sequence joins TRBV6-4 and TRBJ1-2; D gene uncertain. Per germline, CDR1 MRHNA and CDR2 SNTAGT. The V end lost 3 bases, the J end lost 3 bases, and 14 bases lay between the germline ends. The CDR3 extends over 15 amino acids.

The chain recombines TRBV10-3 with TRBJ2-7, with D possibly matching TRBD2 (5 bases). CDR1 ENHRY and CDR2 SYGVKD come from the germline V gene. V lost 0 bases and J 7 bases, leaving 7 bases between the germline ends. The CDR3 sequence is 12 residues long. This CDR3 reads CAISESRAEQYF. DNA for the CDR3: TGTGCCATCAGTGAGTCGCGGGCGGAGCAGTACTTC.

The genes are TRBV29-1 and TRBJ2-3; 7 nucleotides match TRBD2. CDR1 is SQVTM, CDR2 ANQGSEA, per germline. The ends lost 4 bases at V and 2 bases at J; junction bases unmatched: 6. CDR3 length: 14 residues. The CDR3 region is CSVAPAGNTDTQYF. In DNA, the CDR3 is TGCAGCGTTGCTCCAGCGGGGAACACAGATACGCAGTATTTT.

V and J are TRBV10-3 and TRBJ1-2, with no clear D. The CDR3 extends over 14 amino acids. Germline V lookup: CDR1 ENHRY, CDR2 SYGVKD. The ends were cut back, 5 bases at V and 4 bases at J, with 14 bases in the middle. The CDR3 reads CAISSGALIYGYTF. The DNA of the CDR3 is TGTGCCATCAGTTCAGGAGCCCTGATCTATGGCTACACCTTC.

This clonotype showed up many times. V gene TRBV29-1 combines with J gene TRBJ1-2; TRBD1 matches 7 bases. The CDR3 covers 12 residues. Germline assignment: CDR1 SQVTM and CDR2 ANQGSEA. V was pared by 5 bases and J by 3 bases, with 3 bases of the junction left unmatched. DNA of the CDR3: TGCAGCGTTCGACAGGGTTACTATGGCTACACCTTC. It specifies CSVRQGYYGYTF.

This clonotype was counted between two and nine times. This sequence joins TRBV7-8 and TRBJ2-1, with TRBD2 matching over 7 bases. Germline V gene lookup returns CDR1 SGHVS and CDR2 FQNEAQ. The CDR3 is 15 residues long. Germline trimming cut 3 bases from V and 3 bases from J; bases unmatched to any gene: 5. This chain's CDR3 is CASSLSGVIYNEQFF. CDR3 in DNA: TGTGCCAGCAGCTTGAGCGGGGTCATCTACAATGAGCAGTTCTTC.

This clonotype was seen a handful of times. V usage is TRBV6-6 and J usage is TRBJ2-7; 7 nucleotides align to TRBD1. The CDR3 covers 14 residues. The V and J ends lost 5 bases and 5 bases, in that order; junction bases with no gene match: 9. The germline V gene encodes CDR1 MNHNY and CDR2 SVGAGI (reference sequence). Here the CDR3 DNA reads TGTGCCAGCAGTCCGAGACAGGGCCCCGACGAGCAGTACTTC. It specifies CASSPRQGPDEQYF.

The J gene is TRBJ1-2, the V gene TRBV6-2 or TRBV6-3; D is undetermined. Germline-derived CDR1 and CDR2 are MNHEY and SVGEGT. V was shortened by 5 bases and J by 6 bases, with 10 bases between the two germline ends. CDR3 length: 12 amino acids. The CDR3 here is CASSRRGNGYTF. The CDR3 DNA is TGTGCCAGCAGTCGGCGCGGGAATGGCTACACCTTC.

The chain carries TRBV6-5 and TRBJ2-5; D gene uncertain. The CDR3 runs to 14 residues. Germline lookup yields CDR1 MNHEY and CDR2 SVGAGI. V dropped 6 bases and J dropped 4 bases, with 15 bases sitting between them. CDR3 nucleotides: TGTGCCAGCAGCCCCGACCGAAAGGGAGAGACCCAGTACTTC. This gives the protein CASSPDRKGETQYF.

This sequence joins TRBV12-3 or TRBV12-4 and TRBJ2-1, with D perhaps matching TRBD2 (6 bases). The ends were cut back, 2 bases at V and 0 bases at J, with 14 bases in the middle. The CDR3 covers 17 residues. The CDR3 protein is CASSLSGRGYSYNEQFF. The CDR3 DNA is TGTGCCAGCAGTTTATCCGGACGGGGGTACTCCTACAATGAGCAGTTCTTC.

The chain recombines TRBV7-9 with TRBJ1-6; 8 nucleotides line up with TRBD1. Germline V lookup: CDR1 SEHNR, CDR2 FQNEAQ (reference sequence). The CDR3 spans 15 residues. V lost 5 bases to trimming and J lost 9 bases; unmatched junction nucleotides: 9. The CDR3 DNA reads TGTGCCAGCAGCCACCCGGACAGGGTTGGTTCACCCCTCCACTTT. Translating gives CASSHPDRVGSPLHF.

CDR3 region: CASSYLTPIQGYEQYF. The CDR3 DNA follows: TGTGCCAGCAGTTACCTTACCCCCATACAGGGCTACGAGCAGTACTTC. The gene calls are TRBV6-5 and TRBJ2-7; weak D call: TRBD1 (6 bases). Germline V lookup: CDR1 MNHEY, CDR2 SVGAGI. CDR3 size: 16 residues. V was trimmed by 2 bases and J by 3 bases, leaving 17 bases between them.

This clonotype was recorded a few times. The J gene is TRBJ2-4, the V gene TRBV13; D is uncertain. The J call may not be correct, given that the DNA end is closer to TRBJ2-7. This CDR3 is 11 amino acids long. CDR1 PRHDT and CDR2 FYEKMQ come from the germline V gene (reference sequence). The chain's CDR3 is CASSFRSEQYF. CDR3 coding DNA: TGTGCCAGCAGCTTCCGGAGCGAGCAGTACTTC.

The chain employs TRBV7-2 and TRBJ1-2, with 7 positions matching TRBD1. The CDR3 sequence is 14 residues long. The germline CDR1 and CDR2 sequences are SGHTA and FQGNSA. Trimming cost V 5 bases and J 9 bases; bases outside gene matches: 12. This CDR3 is CASSQTGTAMSYTF. For the CDR3, the DNA is TGTGCCAGCAGCCAGACCGGGACAGCTATGAGCTACACCTTC.

CDR3 in DNA: TGTGCCACCAGCAGAGAGACCGCATATCACACTGAAGCTTTCTTT. It encodes CATSRETAYHTEAFF. The V gene is TRBV15, the J gene TRBJ1-1; D unresolved. This CDR3 is 15 amino acids long. The V gene's germline CDR1 is LNHNV and CDR2 YYDKDF (reference sequence). V was clipped by 0 bases and J by 3 bases, with 11 bases between them.

This chain connects TRBV7-9 to TRBJ2-1, with 12 bases matching TRBD2. CDR3 length: 16 amino acids. CDR1 and CDR2 (germline): SEHNR, FQNEAQ (reference sequence). The J segment lost 7 bases and the V segment lost 4 bases, leaving 8 bases of the junction unmatched. CDR3 DNA sequence: TGTGCCAGCAGCTCCGCTAGCGGGGGGGCCGGAAATGAGCAGTTCTTC. Protein product: CASSSASGGAGNEQFF.

This clonotype came up a few times. The V and J genes are TRBV29-1 and TRBJ1-2, with a possible D match to TRBD1 (5 bases). Germline V gene sequence: CDR1 SQVTM, CDR2 ANQGSEA. V lost 1 base and J lost 8, with 14 bases in between. The CDR3 length is 13 residues. Here the CDR3 DNA reads TGCAGCGTTGAAGTCGGCGGAGGGGACGGCTACACCTTC. Protein product: CSVEVGGGDGYTF.

The chain links TRBV7-2 to TRBJ2-1, with 9 bases identical to TRBD2. The germline V gene has CDR1 SGHTA and CDR2 FQGNSA. The trim removed 5 bases at V and 4 bases at J, leaving 6 bases unmatched. The CDR3 is 15 residues long. CDR3 sequence reads: CASSAGLAPYNEQFF. The CDR3 nucleotides read TGTGCCAGCAGCGCGGGACTAGCCCCATACAATGAGCAGTTCTTC.

The genes are TRBV20-1 and TRBJ1-1; 7 bases line up with TRBD1. The junction had 11 bases not matched to a gene; V was cut back by 6 bases and J by 4 bases. This CDR3 has 14 residues. Looked up from germline, CDR1 is DFQATT and CDR2 is SNEGSKA (reference sequence). CDR3 sequence (DNA): TGCAGTGCGGAGAGGGGGCGAATAGGCACTGAAGCTTTCTTT. It codes for CSAERGRIGTEAFF.